The next 9 T cell receptor beta chains were all read from a single sample in a study of cytomegalovirus exposure and HLA in healthy donors. The primer mix had 60 Vbeta and 13 Jbeta primers. Assay used: immunoSEQ multiplex PCR; TCRdb lists only in-frame clones, some missing. Here the sample spans more than 85,000 clones, roughly three quarters being singletons. The sequenced material came from PBMCs. The receptors shown here come from a male donor in good health and CMV-seronegative.

Only a few counts were recorded for this clone. This CDR3 is CASSLDRVNEKLFF. CDR3 DNA sequence: TGCGCCAGCAGCTTGGACAGGGTTAATGAAAAACTGTTTTTT. This sequence joins TRBV5-1 and TRBJ1-4; D might be TRBD1 (6 bases). V dropped 0 bases and J dropped 4 bases, with 7 bases sitting between them. The CDR3 length is 14 residues. CDR1 is SGHRS and CDR2 is YFSETQ in the germline V gene.

The rearrangement uses TRBV9 and TRBJ1-2; 10 bases line up with TRBD1. Germline trimming cut 0 bases from V and 3 bases from J; bases unmatched to any gene: 2. Germline V CDR1 and CDR2: SGDLS, YYNGEE. The CDR3 spans 15 residues. The CDR3 DNA reads TGTGCCAGCAGCGTAGTGGACAGGGGGGACTATGGCTACACCTTC. This codes for CASSVVDRGDYGYTF.

The table lists this clone with a count of one. V usage is TRBV15 and J usage is TRBJ2-7; 7 bases line up with TRBD1. Trimming removed 7 bases from V and 0 bases from J; junction bases left unmatched: 9. The CDR3 length is 15 residues. Germline-derived CDR1 and CDR2 are LNHNV and YYDKDF (reference sequence). The CDR3 loop reads CATKLGTALSYEQYF. CDR3 DNA: TGTGCCACCAAATTAGGGACAGCACTCTCCTACGAGCAGTACTTC.

V gene TRBV2 combines with J gene TRBJ2-2; D call uncertain. V was clipped by 3 bases and J by 6 bases, with 8 bases between them. In germline, CDR1 is SNHLY, CDR2 FYNNEI. This CDR3 contains 13 residues. DNA of the CDR3: TGTGCCAGCAGTGAGTTAGTTGCCGGGGAGCTGTTTTTT. Its translation: CASSELVAGELFF.

The chain couples TRBV9 to TRBJ1-2; D is ambiguous. V lost 4 bases and J 5 bases, leaving 18 bases between the germline ends. CDR1 SGDLS and CDR2 YYNGEE come from the germline V gene. This CDR3 is built from 15 residues. CDR3 protein: CASSPTQVGSYGYTF. The CDR3 nucleotides are TGTGCCAGCAGCCCAACCCAGGTGGGGAGTTATGGCTACACCTTC.

This clone has more than one count but fewer than ten. The chain couples TRBV4-1 to TRBJ1-4; D remains unclear. There are 16 residues in the CDR3. Germline V gene lookup returns CDR1 MGHRA and CDR2 YSYEKL. Trimming stripped 5 bases from V and 6 bases from J, with 19 bases between. The CDR3 nucleotides read TGCGCCAGCAGCTCCTTCCCGGGAGGGTGGGATGAAAAACTGTTTTTT. Its protein is CASSSFPGGWDEKLFF.

J is TRBJ2-7 and V is TRBV5-1, with 9 bases lining up with TRBD1. Trimming at V came to 0 bases and at J to 2 bases, leaving 6 bases not matched to a gene. Looked up from germline, CDR1 is SGHRS and CDR2 is YFSETQ. The length of the CDR3 is 16 residues. CDR3 amino acids: CASSLAPRDRAYEQYF. The CDR3 coding sequence is TGCGCCAGCAGCTTGGCCCCGCGGGACAGGGCCTACGAGCAGTACTTC.

The rearrangement joins TRBV2 to TRBJ2-5; TRBD2 matches 15 bases. Trimming cost V 5 bases and J 9 bases; bases outside gene matches: 10. Germline V gene sequence: CDR1 SNHLY, CDR2 FYNNEI. The CDR3 is made up of 16 amino acids. The CDR3 sequence is CASSMGLAGGPESQYF. As DNA, the CDR3 is TGTGCCAGCAGTATGGGACTAGCGGGAGGCCCGGAGTCCCAGTACTTC.

This chain connects TRBV29-1 to TRBJ2-5; 8 bases line up with TRBD2. CDR1 and CDR2 from the germline V gene are SQVTM and ANQGSEA. The CDR3 loop spans 15 amino acids. V was clipped by 5 bases and J by 6 bases; unmatched bases: 14. CDR3 region: CSVRLRREEEKTQYF. CDR3 in DNA: TGCAGCGTTCGTCTGCGGCGGGAGGAGGAAAAGACCCAGTACTTC.